The 24 T cell receptor beta chains in this list originate from one sample, sequenced in a study of CD8 T cells in ankylosing spondylitis. TCRdb re-called the 5' RACE reads through MiXCR, storing one row per CDR3 protein. The sample has around 340,000 distinct CDR3 sequences; roughly 15% are singletons. The sample taken for sequencing was blood, either unsorted or a sorted T cell fraction (not recorded which). The receptors were gathered from a male donor with ankylosing spondylitis or in good health (not recorded which).

This clonotype occurred a few times. This sequence joins TRBV20-1 and TRBJ2-4, with D possibly being TRBD1 (6 bases). V lost 5 bases and J 0 bases, leaving 26 bases between the germline ends. This CDR3 spans 19 amino acids. The germline gives CDR1 DFQATT, CDR2 SNEGSKA (reference sequence). CDR3 coding DNA: TGCAGTGCTGGGGGCCCAGGAAACCTACAGAGAACAGCCAAAAACATTCAGTACTTC. It codes for CSAGGPGNLQRTAKNIQYF.

The genes are TRBV2 and TRBJ1-6, with D possibly being TRBD1 (6 bases). With 3 bases removed from V and 11 bases from J, the gap between germline ends came to 14 bases. Germline V gene lookup returns CDR1 SNHLY and CDR2 FYNNEI. CDR3 length: 14 residues. The chain's CDR3 is CASSDRDTAPPLHF. CDR3 DNA: TGTGCCAGCAGTGATAGGGACACGGCGCCACCCCTCCACTTT. Full variable domain (missing parts from reference TRBV2 and TRBJ1-6): EPEVTQTPSHQVTQMGQEVILRCVPISNHLYFYWYRQILGQKVEFLVSFYNNEISEKSEIFDDQFSVERPDGSNFTLKIRSTKLEDSAMYFCASSDRDTAPPLHFGNGTRLTVT.

This clonotype occurred a few times. This chain connects TRBV20-1 to TRBJ2-4, with D tentatively TRBD1 (5 bases). CDR1 and CDR2 from the germline V gene are DFQATT and SNEGSKA (reference sequence). The V and J ends lost 5 bases and 5 bases respectively, with 16 bases between them. The CDR3 has 14 amino acids. CDR3 residues: CSAPSERGENIQYF. CDR3 DNA: TGCAGTGCTCCATCGGAAAGGGGTGAAAACATTCAGTACTTC.

The sample holds a few counts of this clonotype. The CDR3 bases are TGTGCCACCAGTGATTTGACAGGCGAGGCTTTCTTT. It translates to CATSDLTGEAFF. This chain uses TRBV24-1 with TRBJ1-1; a possible D gene is TRBD1 (5 bases). The ends were cut back, 0 bases at V and 11 bases at J, with 9 bases in the middle. CDR1 is KGHDR, CDR2 SFDVKD, per germline. The CDR3 has 12 residues.

This clonotype has just a few counts. V usage is TRBV20-1 and J usage is TRBJ2-7, with D hard to call. Looked up from germline, CDR1 is DFQATT and CDR2 is SNEGSKA (reference sequence). The CDR3 is 11 amino acids. Trimming removed 3 bases at V and 4 bases at J, with 7 bases between. The CDR3, as DNA: TGCAGTGCTAGTTCTGGGTACGAGCAGTACTTC. It specifies CSASSGYEQYF.

This clonotype was found many times. The chain is built from TRBV12-3 or TRBV12-4 and TRBJ2-7, with a tentative D call TRBD1 (5 bases). The V end was cut by 7 bases, the J end by 1 base, with 11 bases between. The CDR3 has 13 amino acids. The CDR3 DNA reads as TGTGCCAGCACACTGGGGCAGTCCTACGAGCAGTACTTC. Translating gives CASTLGQSYEQYF.

This clonotype came up a few times. The V call is TRBV20-1, the J call TRBJ2-1; 10 bases agree with TRBD2. After removal of 3 bases from V and 7 bases from J, the junction contained 6 bases not matched to a gene. This CDR3 is built from 14 residues. Germline V gene sequence: CDR1 DFQATT, CDR2 SNEGSKA (reference sequence). The CDR3 loop is CSARAAGGRNEQFF. In nucleotides, the CDR3 is TGCAGTGCTAGGGCAGCGGGAGGGCGTAATGAGCAGTTCTTC.

CDR3 sequence reads: CASRRTDNSPLHF. In DNA, the CDR3 is TGTGCCAGTAGGAGGACGGATAATTCACCCCTCCACTTT. The rearrangement joins TRBV19 to TRBJ1-6; the D is unclear. The CDR3 runs to 13 residues. V lost 6 bases to trimming and J lost 5 bases, with 8 bases between them. Germline V gene sequence: CDR1 LNHDA, CDR2 SQIVND (reference sequence).

This clonotype was seen a handful of times. The V and J genes are TRBV20-1 and TRBJ2-5; D is tentatively TRBD1 or TRBD2 (5 bases each). V lost 3 bases and J 5 bases, leaving 10 bases between the germline ends. Per the germline V gene, CDR1 is DFQATT and CDR2 is SNEGSKA (reference sequence). The CDR3 has 12 residues. The CDR3 region is CSASRDGETQYF. CDR3 DNA sequence: TGCAGTGCTAGCCGGGACGGGGAGACCCAGTACTTC.

This clonotype showed up many times. The J gene is TRBJ1-1, the V gene TRBV29-1; 7 nucleotides line up with TRBD1. The CDR3 consists of 14 residues. CDR1 and CDR2 from the germline V gene are SQVTM and ANQGSEA. V was pared by 7 bases and J by 1 base, with 9 bases of the junction left unmatched. The CDR3 DNA sequence: TGCAGCGGCCTTACAGGGGCCTCGAACACTGAAGCTTTCTTT. It codes for CSGLTGASNTEAFF. The full variable domain, completed using reference TRBV29-1 and TRBJ1-1, is SAVISQKPSRDICQRGTSLTIQCQVDSQVTMMFWYRQQPGQSLTLIATANQGSEATYESGFVIDKFPISRPNLTFSTLTVSNMSPEDSSIYLCSGLTGASNTEAFFGQGTRLTVV.

This clonotype was found a few times. Germline is not matched at one junction end, which may reflect a read error. This rearrangement joins TRBV12-3 or TRBV12-4 to TRBJ2-1, with 7 bases identical to TRBD2. The CDR3 length is 19 residues. The CDR3 bases are TGTGCCTGCAGTTTTTTCGGGCACCGAAGCGGGAACTCTTACAATGAGCAGTTCTTC. Its translation is CACSFFGHRSGNSYNEQFF.

This clonotype has only a few counts. This chain links TRBV6-1 with TRBJ1-4; weak D call: TRBD1 (6 bases). CDR3 length: 14 amino acids. The germline CDR1 and CDR2 sequences are MNHNS and SASEGT. Trimming cost V 5 bases and J 7 bases, with 14 bases left between them. CDR3 region: CASSPGQISEKLFF. The CDR3 DNA reads TGTGCCAGCAGTCCTGGACAGATTAGTGAAAAACTGTTTTTT.

The chain couples TRBV19 to TRBJ1-2; D gene ambiguous. Germline values: CDR1 LNHDA, CDR2 SQIVND (reference sequence). V lost 8 bases, J lost 8 bases, and 18 bases lay in between. The CDR3 is 13 residues long. The CDR3, as DNA: TGTGCCAGTGGCGGCCCCTATGAGTACGGCTACACCTTC. It codes for CASGGPYEYGYTF.

This clonotype was counted at least ten times. The rearrangement joins TRBV3-1 to TRBJ2-7; D unresolved. Per germline, CDR1 LGHDT and CDR2 YNNKEL (reference sequence). With 0 bases removed from V and 13 bases from J, the gap between germline ends came to 16 bases. This CDR3 is built from 13 residues. CDR3 DNA: TGTGCCAGCAGCCAAGATTTAACGGCCCAGTACTACTTC. Encoded protein: CASSQDLTAQYYF.

This rearrangement joins TRBV12-3 or TRBV12-4 to TRBJ1-2, with D unresolved. The ends were cut back, 6 bases at V and 8 bases at J, with 16 bases in the middle. This CDR3 contains 13 residues. The CDR3 nucleotides read TGTGCCAGCAGCCCGATCCGCGCGACGGGCTACACCTTC. Translated: CASSPIRATGYTF.

V and J are TRBV5-1 and TRBJ2-3; 9 positions match TRBD2. Trimming at V came to 4 bases and at J to 3 bases, leaving 3 bases not matched to a gene. Germline CDR1 is SGHRS and CDR2 is YFSETQ. The CDR3 is made up of 14 amino acids. As DNA, the CDR3 is TGCGCCAGCAGCAAGAGCGGGGGGACAGATACGCAGTATTTT. This translates into CASSKSGGTDTQYF.

The rearrangement links TRBV5-1 to TRBJ2-4, with D perhaps TRBD1 or TRBD2 (6 bases each). CDR1 is SGHRS, CDR2 YFSETQ, per germline. V dropped 0 bases and J dropped 7 bases, with 11 bases sitting between them. The CDR3 extends over 14 amino acids. Here the CDR3 reads CASSLDTGANIQYF. In DNA, the CDR3 is TGCGCCAGCAGCTTGGACACGGGGGCGAACATTCAGTACTTC.

The V call is TRBV20-1, the J call TRBJ2-2, with D tentatively TRBD1 (5 bases). The CDR3 sequence is 16 residues long. Per germline, CDR1 DFQATT and CDR2 SNEGSKA (reference sequence). V was cut by 5 bases and J by 1 base, with 17 bases left in between. The CDR3 DNA is TGCAGTGCTCTGTTAGACAGCAAAAAGAACACCGGGGAGCTGTTTTTT. This encodes CSALLDSKKNTGELFF.

This clonotype was seen repeatedly, ten times or more. The chain couples TRBV10-3 to TRBJ2-1, with D perhaps being TRBD1 or TRBD2 (5 bases each). Germline V gene data show CDR1 as ENHRY and CDR2 as SYGVKD. Trimming took 6 bases from V and 6 from J, leaving 18 bases between them. The CDR3 totals 15 residues. The CDR3 DNA sequence: TGTGCCATCAGCTCGGGACCTCTGGACGCCAATGAGCAGTTCTTC. Protein product: CAISSGPLDANEQFF.

This clonotype was observed a few times. The chain couples TRBV5-8 to TRBJ2-4; a possible D gene is TRBD2 (5 bases). The CDR3 loop spans 16 amino acids. Trimming took 4 bases from V and 1 from J, leaving 15 bases between them. CDR1 and CDR2 (germline): SGHTS, YDEGEE. The CDR3 coding sequence is TGTGCCAGCAGCCCGAGCCCCGGCGGGGCCAAAAACATTCAGTACTTC. Protein: CASSPSPGGAKNIQYF.

This chain joins TRBV29-1 and TRBJ2-1, with 7 bases aligning to TRBD2. This CDR3 region has 14 residues. Germline CDR1 is SQVTM and CDR2 is ANQGSEA. The ends lost 1 base at V and 3 bases at J; junction bases unmatched: 3. The CDR3 is CSVEGSGFYNEQFF. The CDR3 bases are TGCAGCGTTGAAGGTAGCGGGTTCTACAATGAGCAGTTCTTC.

This clonotype showed up just a few times. This chain uses TRBV3-1 with TRBJ1-1, with a weak D call TRBD1 (5 bases). This CDR3 region has 15 residues. Germline loops: CDR1 LGHDT, CDR2 YNNKEL (reference sequence). Trimming took off 5 bases at V and 6 bases at J, with 19 bases between the two ends. The CDR3 DNA reads TGTGCCAGCAGCGGCCCATGGGGGGGATGGTCTGAAGCTTTCTTT. This gives the protein CASSGPWGGWSEAFF.

Only a few counts were recorded for this clonotype. This rearrangement joins TRBV5-1 to TRBJ2-3; D is possibly TRBD1 (7 bases). The CDR3 extends over 15 amino acids. The V and J ends lost 1 base and 4 bases respectively, with 13 bases between them. Germline CDR1 reads SGHRS; CDR2 reads YFSETQ. DNA of the CDR3: TGCGCCAGCAGCTTGAGCAGGGGGGTAGCAGATACGCAGTATTTT. This sequence encodes CASSLSRGVADTQYF.

As for this clonotype: A read error may produce the germline difference seen at one junction end. This chain connects TRBV10-3 to TRBJ2-1; maybe TRBD1 (6 bases). The CDR3 spans 13 residues. Germline CDR1 ENHRY, CDR2 SYGVKD. The DNA of the CDR3 is TGTGCCATCAGTGCCGACAGGTACAAAGAGCAGTTCTTC. Amino acids: CAISADRYKEQFF.